This entry is about one T cell receptor (beta chain). This clone was seen only once. Its antigen is currently not known. Base qualities were left out, and no much larger clone turns up one base away. This sample is part of a study of cytomegalovirus exposure and HLA in healthy donors listed by TCRdb under 2017. As for the study more broadly: According to a later analysis, one platform produced both the 100 to 150 validation repertoires and the 666 repertoires of the first cohort. The aim of the study was to test whether cataloging public T cell receptors could identify signatures of past pathogen exposure. A separate validation cohort of roughly 130 different subjects was used in addition to the approximately 640-subject first cohort. To predict cytomegalovirus infection status, the study brought together high-throughput TCR immunosequencing, statistical association of individual TCRs with disease status, and machine learning. General conclusions and limits of the study: While some public TCRs were present in many individuals, most TCR sequences turned up only very rarely across donors. The study gave a list of 150 to 200 TCR beta chains associated with cytomegalovirus. Of the cluster scores, about 94% were above 0 in a later analysis, which found that TCRs clustered in the first cohort also tended to co-occur in the 120 validation repertoires. The classifier was reported to diagnose cytomegalovirus status with high specificity and sensitivity in both the original and validation cohorts. A few of the identified cytomegalovirus-associated TCR beta chains were confirmed in vitro to be specific for cytomegalovirus antigens. All 120 or so repertoires were used to score co-occurrence in the validation cohort in a later analysis, because that analysis had no HLA typing for the cohort. According to the authors, the approach could potentially be generalized to other disease states and immunological phenotypes.

Separate from the approximately 700-subject first cohort, the validation cohort of 95 to 150 subjects was the group to which the donors belonged. The library was obtained by the immunoSEQ multiplex PCR assay. As for the original processing: A statistical classification framework was developed to diagnose cytomegalovirus status using the catalog of TCR beta chain sequences. This is the immuneACCESS table as TCRdb keeps it, with only in-frame sequences that have V and J called. A part of the clones is gone; compared with another copy, unresolved V genes explain less than half, and the rest is unexplained. The DNA was the basis for D and trimming; V, J and clone size are from that table. The sample contains some 59,000 clones, roughly nine tenths of them found a single time. The ten largest clones take up 7.5% to 9.5% of the sample. V is shortened by 6 bases, J by 3 bases, and the region joining them spans 6 bases. The CDR3, from cysteine to phenylalanine, totals 11 residues. Kept here is only the CDR3 DNA, which spans 33 bases and is read in frame from base 1. The germline V gene encodes CDR1 SNHLY and CDR2 FYNNEI.

The TCR sequence derives from a woman in her late teens or twenties in good health and CMV-seropositive. The sample was PBMCs. The chain couples TRBV2 to TRBJ2-7; the D segment cannot be called with confidence. The nucleotide sequence reads TGTGCCAGCAGAAACAGCTACGAGCAGTACTTC. The encoded protein is CASRNSYEQYF.